This T cell receptor beta chain was retrieved from a study of T cell responses to AZD1222 COVID-19 vaccine. The data were produced by immunoSEQ multiplex PCR, yet TCRdb's version contains in-frame clones alone and is incomplete. The data contain roughly 150,000 clones, 90% of them seen just once; the ten biggest clones take up roughly 6%. The CDR3 covers 13 residues. Germline lookup yields CDR1 ENHRY and CDR2 SYGVKD. V trimming: 6 bases; J trimming: 3 bases; junction bases outside the gene matches: 1. Study-wide results and limits: The study found Spike-specific TCR breadth and depth rose after two AZD1222 doses.

Note on this clone: What it binds is unknown.

The starting material was peripheral blood, obtained 28 days after the second AZD1222 dose. This chain connects TRBV10-3 to TRBJ1-1; 10 nucleotides match TRBD1. This receptor was identified in an adult who received the AZD1222 COVID-19 vaccine. In DNA, the CDR3 is TGTGCCATCAGGACAGGGGGCGACACTGAAGCTTTCTTT. Protein sequence: CAIRTGGDTEAFF.